Each of the 12 T cell receptor beta chains below was sequenced from the same sample in a study of blood T cell repertoires in COVID-19. The data were produced by immunoSEQ multiplex PCR, yet TCRdb's version contains in-frame clones alone and is incomplete. The data contain over 95,000 clones, 65% to 85% of them seen just once; the ten biggest clones take up 17%. The sequencing input was peripheral blood. These receptors were collected from a woman between 55 and 75 years old with acute or convalescent COVID-19.

The chain links TRBV9 to TRBJ2-5, with 8 positions matching TRBD1. CDR3 length: 16 residues. V dropped 0 bases and J dropped 5; count of bases not matched to a gene: 9. The germline V gene has CDR1 SGDLS and CDR2 YYNGEE. The CDR3 DNA follows: TGTGCCAGCAGCGTAGGAGCTTCGGACAGGGCTGAGACCCAGTACTTC. It specifies CASSVGASDRAETQYF. Filled out from reference TRBV9 and TRBJ2-5, the complete variable domain reads DSGVTQTPKHLITATGQRVTLRCSPRSGDLSVYWYQQSLDQGLQFLIQYYNGEERAKGNILERFSAQQFPDLHSELNLSSLELGDSALYFCASSVGASDRAETQYFGPGTRLLVL.

The chain uses TRBV5-5 and TRBJ1-5, with 8 bases matching TRBD1. Germline V lookup: CDR1 SGHKS, CDR2 YYEKEE (reference sequence). CDR3 length equals 13 residues. J lost 5 bases, V lost 4 bases, and 2 bases had no gene match. The CDR3 reads CASSEQGDQPQHF. The CDR3 DNA follows: TGTGCCAGCAGCGAACAGGGGGATCAGCCCCAGCATTTT.

This clone was seen once. The chain carries TRBV28 and TRBJ1-4; D gene uncertain. The ends were cut back, 4 bases at V and 8 bases at J, with 11 bases in the middle. The V gene's germline CDR1 is MDHEN and CDR2 SYDVKM. This CDR3 contains 13 residues. The CDR3 DNA sequence: TGTGCCAGCAGTTATACCGGGTTCGAAAAACTGTTTTTT. Translated: CASSYTGFEKLFF.

The chain joins TRBV28 to TRBJ1-6; 7 bases are a match to TRBD1. Germline CDR1 reads MDHEN; CDR2 reads SYDVKM. This CDR3 is built from 16 residues. V shed 5 bases and J 5 bases; nucleotides not matched to a gene: 9. The CDR3 DNA sequence: TGTGCCAGCAGTACTCCTTCGGGACAGCATAATTCACCCCTCCACTTT. Protein product: CASSTPSGQHNSPLHF.

V is TRBV2 and J is TRBJ1-5, with TRBD1 matching 8 bases. Germline V lookup: CDR1 SNHLY, CDR2 FYNNEI. The CDR3 runs to 14 residues. V trimming: 5 bases; J trimming: 6 bases; junction bases outside the gene matches: 6. The CDR3 DNA reads TGTGCCAGCAGTTACGACAGGGGAGTTCAGCCCCAGCATTTT. Its protein product is CASSYDRGVQPQHF.

This clone was observed once. This CDR3 is CASSLEAQRTGSSYEQYF. CDR3 bases: TGTGCCAGCAGCTTAGAAGCCCAGAGAACAGGGTCGTCCTACGAGCAGTACTTC. This chain connects TRBV7-2 to TRBJ2-7, with a weak D call TRBD1 (6 bases). This CDR3 comprises 18 residues. Trimming took 1 base from V and 1 from J, leaving 20 bases between them. Germline values: CDR1 SGHTA, CDR2 FQGNSA.

The chain links TRBV28 to TRBJ1-5, with 8 bases that match TRBD1. The V gene's germline CDR1 is MDHEN and CDR2 SYDVKM. The CDR3 loop spans 15 amino acids. J was trimmed by 8 bases and V by 3 bases; bases with no gene match: 9. CDR3 sequence (DNA): TGTGCCAGCAGTTTCCGAGCAGGGGGCAGTGAGCCCCAGCATTTT. This translates into CASSFRAGGSEPQHF.

This chain links TRBV3-1 (or the pseudogene TRBV3-2) with TRBJ1-1; maybe TRBD1 (5 bases). The CDR3 contains 12 residues. Trimming removed 2 bases at V and 10 bases at J, with 11 bases between. Germline assignment: CDR1 LGHDT and CDR2 YNNKEL (reference sequence). CDR3 region: CASSQSGGGAFF. The CDR3 DNA reads TGTGCCAGCAGCCAATCGGGGGGGGGAGCTTTCTTT.

The chain recombines TRBV24-1 with TRBJ1-1; unclear D gene. The CDR3 runs to 12 residues. The V end lost 4 bases, the J end lost 3 bases, and 5 bases lay between the germline ends. The V gene's germline CDR1 is KGHDR and CDR2 SFDVKD. DNA for the CDR3: TGTGCCACCAGTGACTCCCACACTGAAGCTTTCTTT. As protein: CATSDSHTEAFF.

This clone was seen more than once but under ten times. V usage is TRBV28 and J usage is TRBJ1-2; D is unresolved. Per the germline V gene, CDR1 is MDHEN and CDR2 is SYDVKM. There are 12 residues in the CDR3. V lost 7 bases, J lost 8 bases, and 14 bases lay in between. This chain's CDR3 is CASTTVRLGYTF. CDR3 nucleotides: TGTGCCAGCACCACCGTGCGTCTGGGCTACACCTTC.

This clone was recorded once. The genes are TRBV6-5 and TRBJ1-2; perhaps TRBD1 as D (5 bases). Germline CDR1 and CDR2: MNHEY and SVGAGI. The CDR3 loop spans 13 amino acids. Trimming took 7 bases from V and 1 from J, leaving 10 bases between them. CDR3: CASNPTVNYGYTF. CDR3 nucleotides: TGTGCCAGCAATCCGACAGTTAACTATGGCTACACCTTC.

The V gene is TRBV30, the J gene TRBJ2-2; D is unclear. Trimming left V 2 bases short and J 6 bases short, with 16 bases between. The CDR3 is made up of 15 amino acids. Germline loops: CDR1 GTSNPN, CDR2 SVGIG (reference sequence). CDR3 residues: CAWSYTGPAAGELFF. The CDR3, as DNA: TGTGCCTGGAGTTACACCGGTCCCGCGGCCGGGGAGCTGTTTTTT.